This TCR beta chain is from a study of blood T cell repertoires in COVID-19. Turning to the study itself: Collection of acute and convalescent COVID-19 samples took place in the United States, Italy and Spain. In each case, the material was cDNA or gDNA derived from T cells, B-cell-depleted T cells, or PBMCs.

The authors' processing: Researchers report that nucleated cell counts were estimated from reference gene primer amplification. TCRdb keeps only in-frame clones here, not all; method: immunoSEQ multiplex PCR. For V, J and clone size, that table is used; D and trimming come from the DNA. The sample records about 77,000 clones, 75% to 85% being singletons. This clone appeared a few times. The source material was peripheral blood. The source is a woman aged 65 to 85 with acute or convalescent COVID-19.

The CDR3 region is CASSFLISYEQYF. The CDR3 coding sequence is TGTGCCAGCAGCTTTCTAATTTCCTACGAGCAGTACTTC. The rearrangement uses TRBV5-6 and TRBJ2-7; D is ambiguous. CDR3 size: 13 residues. Trimming cost V 2 bases and J 1 base, with 7 bases left between them. Germline V gives CDR1 SGHDT, CDR2 YYEEEE.